The clone carrying this TCR beta chain was observed a few times. Its antigen is unknown. This specimen belongs to a study of vaccination and CD4 T cells after COVID-19. Study-level information: Each post-COVID sample was drawn after diagnosis, and the median interval was approximately 96 days (range 35 to 161). Overlapping peptides of the spike proteins of SARS-CoV-2, HCoV-NL63, HCoV-OC43 and HCoV-229E were used for cell stimulation.

V shed 2 bases, J shed 4 bases, and the junction held 4 bases outside the gene matches. Germline loops: CDR1 SGHAT, CDR2 FQDESV (reference sequence). The CDR3 covers 14 residues. Specified treatment: roughly 11-day PBMC culture with coronavirus spike peptide pools or control peptides (ViraFEST assay). Recorded positive PCR dates fall between March and December 2020, preceding US Alpha, Beta and Delta variants. Cultured CD4+ T cells had their DNA profiled by the Oncomine TCR Beta short-read assay. One entry per CDR3 protein, called by TCRdb with MiXCR from the PCR reads. The sample has about 7,800 distinct CDR3 sequences, approximately 59% seen once.

The material sequenced was CD4+ T cells from blood, cultured in vitro. The chain combines TRBV11-1 with TRBJ1-1; 7 nucleotides align to TRBD1. The receptor was isolated from a human donor who had recovered from COVID-19. CDR3 region: CASSLTQGGTEAFF. The CDR3 nucleotides read TGTGCCAGCAGCTTAACTCAGGGGGGCACTGAAGCTTTCTTT.